The 23 T cell receptor beta chains below come from one sample, sequenced in a study of T cells in Graves' hyperthyroidism and ophthalmopathy. TCR beta CDR3 regions were amplified from RNA transcripts. HTBI primers were employed in a first-round RT-PCR of the TCR CDR3. From the multiplex PCR reads, TCRdb called clonotypes with MiXCR, one entry per CDR3 protein. Counted here are 500,000 or so distinct CDR3 sequences, about a sixth occurring once; the ten biggest clones make up roughly 18%. Sequencing used blood. The source of these receptors is a woman younger than 35 with Graves' ophthalmopathy.

This clonotype was seen many times. The chain is built from TRBV27 and TRBJ1-5, with 7 bases aligning to TRBD1. This CDR3 is built from 13 residues. Germline-derived CDR1 and CDR2 are MNHEY and SMNVEV (reference sequence). Trimming removed 4 bases from V and 10 bases from J; junction bases left unmatched: 7. DNA of the CDR3: TGTGCCAGCAGTTGGGACAGAGCCCGACCCCAGCATTTT. Protein: CASSWDRARPQHF.

This clonotype was seen many times. V usage is TRBV28 and J usage is TRBJ1-4, with TRBD1 matching 7 bases. The CDR3 sequence is 17 residues long. Trimming took 4 bases from V and 6 from J; bases not matched to a gene: 14. The germline gives CDR1 MDHEN, CDR2 SYDVKM. CDR3 protein: CASSSPPTGAADEKLFF. As DNA, the CDR3 is TGTGCCAGCAGTTCACCCCCTACAGGGGCGGCGGATGAAAAACTGTTTTTT.

The chain carries TRBV30 and TRBJ2-6; TRBD2 matches 7 bases. The ends lost 7 bases at V and 0 bases at J; junction bases unmatched: 15. Germline CDR1 GTSNPN, CDR2 SVGIG (reference sequence). The CDR3 sequence is 18 residues long. In DNA, the CDR3 is TGTGCCTTCCCGAACCTAGCGGATTCGAGCTCTGGGGCCAACGTCCTGACTTTC. This translates into CAFPNLADSSSGANVLTF.

In this sample, this clonotype turned up many times. The chain is built from TRBV5-1 and TRBJ2-3; a possible D gene is TRBD1 (6 bases). Trimming removed 4 bases from V and 1 base from J, with 13 bases in between. The CDR3 contains 15 residues. Germline CDR1 and CDR2: SGHRS and YFSETQ. CDR3: CASSRDRPRTDTQYF. In nucleotides, the CDR3 is TGCGCCAGCAGCCGTGACAGGCCTCGCACAGATACGCAGTATTTT.

This clonotype was counted only a few times. This rearrangement joins TRBV11-3 to TRBJ1-2, with 9 bases identical to TRBD1. The V gene's germline CDR1 is SGHNT and CDR2 YENEEA. The CDR3 length is 16 residues. With V trimmed by 6 bases and J by 4 bases, 12 bases remained unmatched. CDR3: CASSLSGTGYIYGYTF. The CDR3 nucleotides read TGTGCCAGCAGTTTGTCCGGGACAGGGTATATCTATGGCTACACCTTC.

This clonotype showed up many times. The CDR3 here is CASRPDQGGYGYTF. DNA for the CDR3: TGTGCCAGCCGCCCAGACCAGGGGGGATATGGCTACACCTTC. The chain has TRBV27 and TRBJ1-2, with TRBD1 matching over 7 bases. CDR1 and CDR2 from the germline V gene are MNHEY and SMNVEV (reference sequence). The CDR3 runs to 14 residues. J gave up 5 bases and V 8 bases, and 11 bases lay outside the gene matches.

This chain connects TRBV28 to TRBJ1-4, with D possibly matching TRBD1 (6 bases). Germline CDR1 and CDR2: MDHEN and SYDVKM. V was trimmed by 8 bases and J by 6 bases, leaving 7 bases between them. This CDR3 is 11 amino acids long. The CDR3 spells CASAGDEKLFF. The CDR3 bases are TGTGCCAGCGCAGGGGATGAAAAACTGTTTTTT. Looking up the rest from reference TRBV28 and TRBJ1-4 gives the full variable domain: DVKVTQSSRYLVKRTGEKVFLECVQDMDHENMFWYRQDPGLGLRLIYFSYDVKMKEKGDIPEGYSVSREKKERFSLILESASTNQTSMYLCASAGDEKLFFGSGTQLSVL.

This clonotype was seen ten or more times. The CDR3 DNA follows: TGTGCCAGCAGCCCCCCGGCCCGAGGGACGAACACTGAAGCTTTCTTT. This gives the protein CASSPPARGTNTEAFF. V usage is TRBV9 and J usage is TRBJ1-1; possible D gene TRBD1, 5 bases. The length of the CDR3 is 16 residues. Trimming removed 4 bases at V and 1 base at J, with 17 bases between. CDR1 SGDLS and CDR2 YYNGEE come from the germline V gene.

This clonotype has ten or more counts. The V call is TRBV7-9, the J call TRBJ2-1; TRBD2 aligns across 8 bases. The CDR3 runs 15 residues. Germline loops: CDR1 SEHNR, CDR2 FQNEAQ (reference sequence). The J segment lost 3 bases and the V segment lost 5 bases, leaving 6 bases of the junction unmatched. Written as DNA, the CDR3 is TGTGCCAGCAGCGTGGAGCGGGAGTACTACAATGAGCAGTTCTTC. Translating gives CASSVEREYYNEQFF.

The chain links TRBV5-1 to TRBJ1-2; 11 positions agree with TRBD1. The trim removed 7 bases at V and 2 bases at J, leaving 4 bases unmatched. The germline V gene has CDR1 SGHRS and CDR2 YFSETQ. There are 14 residues in the CDR3. CDR3 coding DNA: TGCGCCAGCGCACGGGACAGGGGGAACTATGGCTACACCTTC. Its translation: CASARDRGNYGYTF.

This clonotype was counted many times. The chain carries TRBV28 and TRBJ1-1; D is unclear. The CDR3 runs to 13 residues. Trimming removed 5 bases at V and 2 bases at J, with 9 bases between. CDR1 and CDR2 (germline): MDHEN, SYDVKM. DNA for the CDR3: TGTGCCAGCAGTGAAAACTTCAACACTGAAGCTTTCTTT. It encodes CASSENFNTEAFF.

V usage is TRBV28 and J usage is TRBJ1-5, with D perhaps matching TRBD1 (6 bases). Germline V lookup: CDR1 MDHEN, CDR2 SYDVKM. V was shortened by 0 bases and J by 3 bases, with 12 bases between the two germline ends. The CDR3 has 16 residues. This chain's CDR3 is CASSLWSQGPNQPQHF. The CDR3 bases are TGTGCCAGCAGTTTATGGAGTCAGGGGCCCAATCAGCCCCAGCATTTT.

As to this clonotype: A read error may explain this, as a much larger clone is one base away. CDR3 region: CASSLRELRSYEQYF. CDR3 nucleotides: TGTGCCAGCAGTTTAAGGGAGTTACGCTCCTACGAGCAGTACTTC. The chain uses TRBV28 and TRBJ2-7, with a weak D call TRBD2 (5 bases). CDR3 length: 15 residues. V was shortened by 2 bases and J by 0 bases, with 11 bases between the two germline ends. In germline, CDR1 is MDHEN, CDR2 SYDVKM.

This clonotype was detected only a few times. V and J are TRBV9 and TRBJ2-2; D gene unclear. The V and J ends lost 0 bases and 8 bases respectively, with 8 bases between them. Looked up from germline, CDR1 is SGDLS and CDR2 is YYNGEE. This CDR3 has 13 residues. The CDR3 here is CASSVADAGELFF. For the CDR3, the DNA is TGTGCCAGCAGCGTAGCGGATGCTGGGGAGCTGTTTTTT.

The rearrangement joins TRBV4-1 to TRBJ2-7; 8 positions match TRBD2. The CDR3 has 15 residues. Looked up from germline, CDR1 is MGHRA and CDR2 is YSYEKL. J lost 2 bases, V lost 0 bases, and 3 bases had no gene match. The CDR3 loop reads CASSQENGRAYEQYF. The CDR3 DNA reads TGCGCCAGCAGCCAAGAAAACGGGAGGGCCTACGAGCAGTACTTC.

This clonotype was observed many times. This chain uses TRBV5-1 with TRBJ1-1, with 9 bases identical to TRBD1. The V segment lost 7 bases and the J segment 0 bases; nucleotides outside the gene matches: 10. Per the germline V gene, CDR1 is SGHRS and CDR2 is YFSETQ. The CDR3 contains 16 residues. CDR3 DNA: TGCGCCAGCGGGTTAGGACAGGGGACTCTGAACACTGAAGCTTTCTTT. Protein sequence: CASGLGQGTLNTEAFF.

This clonotype occurred many times. The chain uses TRBV13 and TRBJ2-3; D possibly corresponds to TRBD1 (6 bases). The germline gives CDR1 PRHDT, CDR2 FYEKMQ (reference sequence). V was cut by 4 bases and J by 2 bases, with 16 bases left in between. CDR3 length: 16 amino acids. The CDR3 region has the DNA TGTGCCAGCAGCTCGACCGGGACATACAACACAGATACGCAGTATTTT. Protein: CASSSTGTYNTDTQYF.

This clonotype was detected a few times. Given a much more abundant clone one base away, this may be a read error. The rearrangement links TRBV11-2 to TRBJ2-1; D is undetermined. There are 16 residues in the CDR3. Per the germline V gene, CDR1 is SGHAT and CDR2 is FQNNGV. The CDR3 coding sequence is TGTGCCGGCAGCTTACCGCCCTCGGGCTTATACAATGAGCAGTTCTTC. This sequence encodes CAGSLPPSGLYNEQFF.

The chain employs TRBV30 and TRBJ1-1, with D hard to call. The CDR3 extends over 11 amino acids. The V and J ends lost 5 bases and 6 bases respectively, with 10 bases between them. Per germline, CDR1 GTSNPN and CDR2 SVGIG (reference sequence). This chain's CDR3 is CAWAGYSEAFF. The CDR3 DNA reads as TGTGCCTGGGCTGGGTATTCTGAAGCTTTCTTT.

This clonotype has at least ten counts. The rearrangement joins TRBV7-8 to TRBJ2-5; the D is unclear. V was trimmed by 5 bases and J by 13 bases, leaving 17 bases between them. Germline CDR1 SGHVS, CDR2 FQNEAQ. CDR3 length equals 12 residues. CDR3 amino acids: CASSQGPRGPYF. The DNA for the CDR3 is TGTGCCAGCAGCCAAGGGCCCAGAGGCCCGTACTTC.

V is TRBV6-2 or TRBV6-3 and J is TRBJ2-1, with TRBD1 matching 8 bases. CDR1 and CDR2 from the germline V gene are MNHEY and SVGEGT. This CDR3 has 17 amino acids. V was clipped by 0 bases and J by 6 bases; unmatched bases: 10. The CDR3 DNA sequence: TGTGCCAGCAGTTACTCCGCACAGGGGGAAGGAGCCAATGAGCAGTTCTTC. Amino acid sequence: CASSYSAQGEGANEQFF.

V is TRBV19 and J is TRBJ1-1, with D uncertain. CDR1 and CDR2 (germline): LNHDA, SQIVND (reference sequence). This CDR3 is 17 amino acids long. V dropped 1 base and J dropped 4 bases, with 19 bases sitting between them. CDR3 nucleotides: TGTGCCAGTAGTATAGTGTCAAGGGTCATGGCAGTCACTGAAGCTTTCTTT. Protein: CASSIVSRVMAVTEAFF.

This chain links TRBV28 with TRBJ2-7; 15 bases are shared with TRBD2. CDR1 and CDR2 (germline): MDHEN, SYDVKM. V was pared by 8 bases and J by 1 base, with 24 bases of the junction left unmatched. This CDR3 is 22 amino acids long. In nucleotides, the CDR3 is TGTGCCAGCTCACCCCTGGCCCGGACAAGTCCGGGACTAGCGGGAGGATCCTACGAGCAGTACTTC. This translates into CASSPLARTSPGLAGGSYEQYF.